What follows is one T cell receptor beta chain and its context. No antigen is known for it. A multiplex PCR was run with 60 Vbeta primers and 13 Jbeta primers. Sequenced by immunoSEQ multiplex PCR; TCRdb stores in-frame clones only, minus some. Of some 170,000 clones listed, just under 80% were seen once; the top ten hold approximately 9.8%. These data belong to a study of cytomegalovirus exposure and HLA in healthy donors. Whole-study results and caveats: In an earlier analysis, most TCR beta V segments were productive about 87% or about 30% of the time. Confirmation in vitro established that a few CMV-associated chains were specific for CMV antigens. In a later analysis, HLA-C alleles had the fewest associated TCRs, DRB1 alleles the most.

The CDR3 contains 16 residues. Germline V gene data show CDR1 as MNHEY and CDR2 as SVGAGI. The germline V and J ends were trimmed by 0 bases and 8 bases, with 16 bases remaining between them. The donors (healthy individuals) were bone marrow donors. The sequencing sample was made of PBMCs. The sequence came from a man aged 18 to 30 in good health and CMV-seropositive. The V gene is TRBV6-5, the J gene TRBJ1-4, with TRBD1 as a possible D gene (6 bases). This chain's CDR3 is CASSYSIWSRGEKLFF. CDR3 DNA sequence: TGTGCCAGCAGTTACTCGATCTGGTCCAGGGGCGAAAAACTGTTTTTT.